The rows below give T cell receptor beta chains drawn from one sample of a study of T cells in localized non-small cell lung cancer. Assay: immunoSEQ multiplex PCR; the TCRdb copy retains only in-frame clones and omits some. Of roughly 7,000 clones in the sample, 45% to 50% were seen once. The specimen was lymph node tissue, collected before any cancer treatment. The receptor set was obtained from a man aged 35-69 years with stage I lung adenocarcinoma. Each CDR3 is given with its conserved first and last residue. Fields, in order: J gene, V gene, clone size, D gene, CDR3 protein, CDR3 DNA. D genes are given only for firm matches. Not all rows give a size; the values are once, few, many and, for expanded clones, a class.

J gene: TRBJ1-2
V gene: TRBV10-3
clone size: medium-sized
D gene: -
CDR3 protein: CAISESSQGEGTF
CDR3 DNA: TGTGCCATCAGTGAGTCCTCACAGGGAGAGGGCACCTTC

J gene: TRBJ1-4
V gene: TRBV25-1
clone size: -
D gene: -
CDR3 protein: CASSDRLTNEKLFF
CDR3 DNA: TGTGCCAGCAGTGATCGATTAACTAATGAAAAACTGTTTTTT

J gene: TRBJ1-1
V gene: TRBV18
clone size: -
D gene: TRBD1
CDR3 protein: CASSLLTGGEPEAFF
CDR3 DNA: TGTGCCAGCTCACTATTGACAGGGGGCGAACCTGAAGCTTTCTTT

J gene: TRBJ2-5
V gene: TRBV15
clone size: -
D gene: -
CDR3 protein: CATSPQIIQETQYF
CDR3 DNA: TGTGCCACCAGCCCCCAGATTATCCAAGAGACCCAGTACTTC

J gene: TRBJ2-7
V gene: TRBV2
clone size: -
D gene: -
CDR3 protein: CASSRQERIGSEQYF
CDR3 DNA: TGTGCCAGCAGTCGACAGGAGCGCATAGGGTCCGAGCAGTACTTC

J gene: TRBJ2-2
V gene: TRBV30
clone size: -
D gene: -
CDR3 protein: CAWKNTGELFF
CDR3 DNA: TGTGCCTGGAAGAACACCGGGGAGCTGTTTTTT

J gene: TRBJ2-1
V gene: TRBV11-3
clone size: -
D gene: TRBD1
CDR3 protein: CASSGWGQQNYNEQFF
CDR3 DNA: TGTGCCAGCAGCGGATGGGGACAGCAAAATTACAATGAGCAGTTCTTC

J gene: TRBJ1-1
V gene: TRBV19
clone size: -
D gene: -
CDR3 protein: CASSMLQLNTEAFF
CDR3 DNA: TGTGCCAGTAGTATGTTACAGTTGAACACTGAAGCTTTCTTT

J gene: TRBJ1-1
V gene: TRBV6-8
clone size: -
D gene: TRBD1
CDR3 protein: CASSRGTAANTEAFF
CDR3 DNA: TGTGCCAGCTCCCGGGGGACAGCGGCGAACACTGAAGCTTTCTTT

J gene: TRBJ1-4
V gene: TRBV19
clone size: -
D gene: TRBD1
CDR3 protein: CASSIGGRGREKLFF
CDR3 DNA: TGTGCCAGTAGTATAGGCGGCAGGGGGCGAGAAAAACTGTTTTTT

J gene: TRBJ2-7
V gene: TRBV11-3
clone size: -
D gene: -
CDR3 protein: CASSLGTGSSYEQYF
CDR3 DNA: TGTGCCAGCAGCCTAGGCACGGGCAGCTCCTACGAGCAGTACTTC

J gene: TRBJ2-1
V gene: TRBV15
clone size: -
D gene: -
CDR3 protein: CATSIGWVSNEQFF
CDR3 DNA: TGTGCCACCAGCATAGGGTGGGTATCGAATGAGCAGTTCTTC

J gene: TRBJ2-5
V gene: TRBV6-8
clone size: -
D gene: -
CDR3 protein: CASSDPPRETQYF
CDR3 DNA: TGTGCCAGCAGTGACCCCCCGCGGGAGACCCAGTACTTC

J gene: TRBJ1-1
V gene: TRBV2
clone size: few
D gene: -
CDR3 protein: CASSEGQGRKMNTEAFF
CDR3 DNA: TGTGCCAGCAGTGAAGGGCAGGGTCGGAAAATGAACACTGAAGCTTTCTTT

J gene: TRBJ2-7
V gene: TRBV30
clone size: -
D gene: -
CDR3 protein: CAWSVGGASHEQYF
CDR3 DNA: TGTGCCTGGAGTGTAGGGGGGGCGTCCCACGAGCAGTACTTC

J gene: TRBJ1-1
V gene: TRBV30
clone size: -
D gene: -
CDR3 protein: CAWSPRVGTEAFF
CDR3 DNA: TGTGCCTGGAGTCCCAGAGTTGGAACTGAAGCTTTCTTT

J gene: TRBJ2-1
V gene: TRBV19
clone size: -
D gene: TRBD1
CDR3 protein: CASSPRGQGATNEQFF
CDR3 DNA: TGTGCCAGTAGTCCCCGCGGACAGGGGGCGACTAATGAGCAGTTCTTC

J gene: TRBJ2-3
V gene: TRBV5-1
clone size: -
D gene: TRBD2
CDR3 protein: CASSPDSGRRADTQYF
CDR3 DNA: TGCGCCAGCAGCCCCGATAGCGGGAGAAGAGCAGATACGCAGTATTTT

J gene: TRBJ1-5
V gene: TRBV6-7
clone size: -
D gene: -
CDR3 protein: CASSYGPVYSNQPQHF
CDR3 DNA: TGTGCCAGCAGTTACGGGCCAGTTTATAGCAATCAGCCCCAGCATTTT

J gene: TRBJ1-1
V gene: TRBV9
clone size: -
D gene: TRBD1
CDR3 protein: CASSDQGARSRGEAFF
CDR3 DNA: TGTGCCAGCAGTGACCAGGGGGCGAGGAGCCGGGGTGAAGCTTTCTTT

J gene: TRBJ1-1
V gene: TRBV29-1
clone size: -
D gene: -
CDR3 protein: CSGTGHLNTEAFF
CDR3 DNA: TGCAGTGGGACGGGACACTTGAACACTGAAGCTTTCTTT

J gene: TRBJ1-2
V gene: TRBV28
clone size: -
D gene: -
CDR3 protein: CASSPRAGYGYTF
CDR3 DNA: TGTGCCAGCAGCCCCAGGGCAGGGTATGGCTACACCTTC

J gene: TRBJ2-5
V gene: TRBV6-8
clone size: -
D gene: -
CDR3 protein: CASSHGDTVRETQYF
CDR3 DNA: TGTGCCAGCAGCCACGGCGATACAGTGCGAGAGACCCAGTACTTC

J gene: TRBJ1-5
V gene: TRBV6-7
clone size: few
D gene: -
CDR3 protein: CASSYPHRAASNQPQHF
CDR3 DNA: TGTGCCAGCAGTTACCCACACAGGGCGGCTAGCAATCAGCCCCAGCATTTT

J gene: TRBJ1-2
V gene: TRBV7-5
clone size: few
D gene: -
CDR3 protein: CASSLVGTGVNYGYTF
CDR3 DNA: TGTGCCAGCAGCTTAGTTGGAACAGGAGTCAACTATGGCTACACCTTC

J gene: TRBJ2-7
V gene: TRBV19
clone size: -
D gene: TRBD1
CDR3 protein: CASSPRQGAPYEQYF
CDR3 DNA: TGTGCCAGTAGTCCGAGACAGGGGGCTCCTTACGAGCAGTACTTC

J gene: TRBJ2-3
V gene: TRBV30
clone size: -
D gene: -
CDR3 protein: CAWERASSTDTQYF
CDR3 DNA: TGTGCCTGGGAAAGGGCCTCTAGCACAGATACGCAGTATTTT

J gene: TRBJ1-2
V gene: TRBV11-3
clone size: few
D gene: -
CDR3 protein: CASSFYAGTSGGYTF
CDR3 DNA: TGTGCCAGCAGCTTCTATGCCGGGACGAGCGGAGGCTACACCTTC

J gene: TRBJ1-3
V gene: TRBV7-7
clone size: -
D gene: -
CDR3 protein: CASSSTLGERDGNTIYF
CDR3 DNA: TGTGCCAGCAGCTCGACGCTAGGGGAAAGGGATGGAAACACCATATATTTT

J gene: TRBJ2-3
V gene: TRBV19
clone size: few
D gene: TRBD1
CDR3 protein: CASSTTTGGPQYF
CDR3 DNA: TGTGCCAGTAGTACTACCACAGGGGGCCCGCAGTATTTT

J gene: TRBJ1-1
V gene: TRBV6-8
clone size: -
D gene: -
CDR3 protein: CASSYLPGGGATEAFF
CDR3 DNA: TGTGCCAGCAGTTATCTCCCAGGCGGGGGGGCCACTGAAGCTTTCTTT

J gene: TRBJ2-3
V gene: TRBV6-8
clone size: few
D gene: TRBD2
CDR3 protein: CASSPGLAADTQYF
CDR3 DNA: TGTGCCAGCAGTCCGGGACTAGCGGCAGATACGCAGTATTTT